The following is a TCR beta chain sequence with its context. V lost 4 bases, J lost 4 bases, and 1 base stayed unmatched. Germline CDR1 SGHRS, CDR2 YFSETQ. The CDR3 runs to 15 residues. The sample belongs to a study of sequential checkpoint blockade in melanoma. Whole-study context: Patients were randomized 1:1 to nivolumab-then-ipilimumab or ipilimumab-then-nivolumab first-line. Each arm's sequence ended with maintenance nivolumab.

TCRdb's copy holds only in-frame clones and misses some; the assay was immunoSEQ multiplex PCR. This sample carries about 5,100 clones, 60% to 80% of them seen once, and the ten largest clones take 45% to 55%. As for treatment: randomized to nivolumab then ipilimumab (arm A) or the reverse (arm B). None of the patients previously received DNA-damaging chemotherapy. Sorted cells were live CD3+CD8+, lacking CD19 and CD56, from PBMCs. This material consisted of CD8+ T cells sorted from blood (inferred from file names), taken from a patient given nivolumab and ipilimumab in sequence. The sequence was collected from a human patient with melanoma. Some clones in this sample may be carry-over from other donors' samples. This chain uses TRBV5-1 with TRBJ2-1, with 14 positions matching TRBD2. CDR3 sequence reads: CASSRTSGGYNEQFF. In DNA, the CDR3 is TGCGCCAGCAGCCGGACTAGCGGGGGGTACAATGAGCAGTTCTTC.